This is a list of T cell receptor beta chains from one sample in a study of technical replicates of blood from several donors. Generated by immunoSEQ multiplex PCR, the TCRdb table keeps only in-frame clones and is missing some. The data contain approximately 99,000 clones, around 96% of them singletons. Sequencing input: T cells isolated from PBMCs. The receptors come from a human donor in good health. Both conserved end residues are part of each CDR3. Fields, in order: clone size, J gene, D gene, V gene, CDR3 protein, CDR3 DNA. The D gene is left open where the match is weak. The listing skips clone size in some rows; elsewhere it reads once, few, many or a size class.

clone_size: .; j_call: TRBJ2-7; d_call: TRBD2; v_call: TRBV13; cdr3_aa: CASSSTWREGLHEQYF; cdr3_nt: TGTGCCAGCAGCTCCACCTGGCGGGAGGGCCTCCACGAGCAGTACTTC
clone_size: once; j_call: TRBJ2-3; d_call: TRBD2; v_call: TRBV9; cdr3_aa: CASSSGLAGGFTDTQYF; cdr3_nt: TGTGCCAGCAGCTCCGGACTAGCGGGAGGGTTCACAGATACGCAGTATTTT
clone_size: .; j_call: TRBJ2-1; d_call: TRBD1; v_call: TRBV9; cdr3_aa: CASSQTGGTYNEQFF; cdr3_nt: TGTGCCAGCAGCCAGACAGGGGGGACCTACAATGAGCAGTTCTTC
clone_size: .; j_call: TRBJ1-2; d_call: .; v_call: TRBV6-1; cdr3_aa: CASRAAGPAGYTF; cdr3_nt: TGTGCCAGCAGGGCTGCAGGGCCTGCTGGCTACACCTTC
clone_size: .; j_call: TRBJ2-2; d_call: .; v_call: TRBV6-6; cdr3_aa: CASSYLRANTGELFF; cdr3_nt: TGTGCCAGCAGTTATTTGCGGGCGAACACCGGGGAGCTGTTTTTT
clone_size: .; j_call: TRBJ2-5; d_call: TRBD1; v_call: TRBV5-1; cdr3_aa: CASSVTGQETQYF; cdr3_nt: TGCGCCAGCAGCGTGACAGGGCAAGAGACCCAGTACTTC
clone_size: .; j_call: TRBJ2-7; d_call: .; v_call: TRBV19; cdr3_aa: CASSIGDYYEQYF; cdr3_nt: TGTGCCAGTAGTATAGGAGATTACTACGAGCAGTACTTC
clone_size: .; j_call: TRBJ1-1; d_call: .; v_call: TRBV14; cdr3_aa: CASSQEMSTEAFF; cdr3_nt: TGTGCCAGCAGCCAAGAGATGAGTACTGAAGCTTTCTTT
clone_size: .; j_call: TRBJ1-1; d_call: .; v_call: TRBV18; cdr3_aa: CASSQLHTEAFF; cdr3_nt: TGTGCCAGCTCACAACTTCACACTGAAGCTTTCTTT
clone_size: .; j_call: TRBJ2-5; d_call: TRBD2; v_call: TRBV4-2; cdr3_aa: CASSHERGSGKETQYF; cdr3_nt: TGTGCCAGCAGCCATGAACGGGGTAGCGGGAAAGAGACCCAGTACTTC
clone_size: .; j_call: TRBJ2-1; d_call: .; v_call: TRBV30; cdr3_aa: CAWSGLRTSNNEQFF; cdr3_nt: TGTGCCTGGAGCGGACTCCGGACTTCAAACAATGAGCAGTTCTTC
clone_size: .; j_call: TRBJ2-3; d_call: TRBD1; v_call: TRBV7-8; cdr3_aa: CASSFFLGQGTEISTDTQYF; cdr3_nt: TGTGCCAGCAGCTTTTTTCTCGGACAGGGGACCGAGATTAGCACAGATACGCAGTATTTT
clone_size: once; j_call: TRBJ1-2; d_call: TRBD1; v_call: TRBV14; cdr3_aa: CASSQGTGVYYGYTF; cdr3_nt: TGTGCCAGCAGCCAAGGGACAGGGGTTTACTATGGCTACACCTTC
clone_size: .; j_call: TRBJ2-7; d_call: .; v_call: TRBV19; cdr3_aa: CASSSRDLRNEQYF; cdr3_nt: TGTGCCAGTAGCTCAAGGGACTTGAGGAACGAGCAGTACTTC
clone_size: .; j_call: TRBJ1-2; d_call: .; v_call: TRBV6-5; cdr3_aa: CASSYSRGGGYTF; cdr3_nt: TGTGCCAGCAGTTACTCCCGCGGTGGCGGCTACACCTTC
clone_size: .; j_call: TRBJ2-7; d_call: TRBD1; v_call: TRBV5-5; cdr3_aa: CASSIGTGRQYF; cdr3_nt: TGTGCCAGCAGCATAGGGACAGGGCGGCAGTACTTC
clone_size: once; j_call: TRBJ1-2; d_call: .; v_call: TRBV30; cdr3_aa: CAWTEGEDGYTF; cdr3_nt: TGTGCCTGGACGGAGGGAGAGGATGGCTACACCTTC
clone_size: .; j_call: TRBJ2-3; d_call: TRBD2; v_call: TRBV6-1; cdr3_aa: CASSETSGASTDTQYF; cdr3_nt: TGTGCCAGCAGTGAGACTAGCGGGGCAAGCACAGATACGCAGTATTTT
clone_size: .; j_call: TRBJ1-1; d_call: TRBD1; v_call: TRBV19; cdr3_aa: CASRSGQANTEAFF; cdr3_nt: TGTGCCAGTAGATCAGGACAGGCGAACACTGAAGCTTTCTTT
clone_size: .; j_call: TRBJ2-3; d_call: TRBD2; v_call: TRBV14; cdr3_aa: CASSLTSGSGDTQYF; cdr3_nt: TGTGCCAGCAGCCTGACTAGCGGGAGCGGAGATACGCAGTATTTT
clone_size: few; j_call: TRBJ1-1; d_call: .; v_call: TRBV5-1; cdr3_aa: CASSLTADTEAFF; cdr3_nt: TGCGCCAGCAGCTTGACAGCGGACACTGAAGCTTTCTTT
clone_size: .; j_call: TRBJ1-2; d_call: .; v_call: TRBV20-1; cdr3_aa: CSARDRAGYTF; cdr3_nt: TGCAGTGCTAGAGACAGGGCTGGCTACACCTTC
clone_size: .; j_call: TRBJ2-2; d_call: .; v_call: TRBV7-6; cdr3_aa: CASSLSGSNTGELFF; cdr3_nt: TGTGCCAGCAGCCTTAGCGGTTCTAACACCGGGGAGCTGTTTTTT
clone_size: .; j_call: TRBJ1-1; d_call: TRBD1; v_call: TRBV11-1; cdr3_aa: CASSSGGPRLEAFF; cdr3_nt: TGTGCCAGCAGCTCAGGGGGACCGCGACTTGAAGCTTTCTTT
clone_size: .; j_call: TRBJ2-7; d_call: .; v_call: TRBV29-1; cdr3_aa: CSVVEIYEQYF; cdr3_nt: TGCAGCGTGGTTGAGATATACGAGCAGTACTTC
clone_size: .; j_call: TRBJ1-1; d_call: .; v_call: TRBV10-2; cdr3_aa: CASSEAGNTEAFF; cdr3_nt: TGCGCCAGCAGTGAAGCGGGGAACACTGAAGCTTTCTTT
clone_size: .; j_call: TRBJ2-1; d_call: TRBD2; v_call: TRBV7-3; cdr3_aa: CASSQTSGISYNEQFF; cdr3_nt: TGTGCCAGCAGCCAGACTAGCGGGATTTCCTACAATGAGCAGTTCTTC
clone_size: few; j_call: TRBJ1-1; d_call: TRBD1; v_call: TRBV6-6; cdr3_aa: CASSGRTGETEAFF; cdr3_nt: TGTGCCAGCAGTGGGAGGACAGGGGAAACTGAAGCTTTCTTT
clone_size: .; j_call: TRBJ1-5; d_call: TRBD1; v_call: TRBV27; cdr3_aa: CASSLSQQGLQHF; cdr3_nt: TGTGCCAGCAGTTTATCGCAACAGGGGCTACAGCATTTT
clone_size: .; j_call: TRBJ2-7; d_call: .; v_call: TRBV7-4; cdr3_aa: CASSSNYEQYF; cdr3_nt: TGTGCCAGCAGCTCTAACTACGAGCAGTACTTC
clone_size: .; j_call: TRBJ2-1; d_call: TRBD2; v_call: TRBV7-9; cdr3_aa: CASTPTSGRSYNEQFF; cdr3_nt: TGTGCCAGCACCCCGACCAGCGGGAGATCCTACAATGAGCAGTTCTTC
clone_size: .; j_call: TRBJ2-3; d_call: .; v_call: TRBV7-3; cdr3_aa: CASSSPHTDTQYF; cdr3_nt: TGTGCCAGCAGCTCCCCCCACACAGATACGCAGTATTTT
clone_size: .; j_call: TRBJ2-2; d_call: .; v_call: TRBV9; cdr3_aa: CASSETGTGELFF; cdr3_nt: TGTGCCAGCAGCGAGACAGGAACCGGGGAGCTGTTTTTT
clone_size: .; j_call: TRBJ2-1; d_call: .; v_call: TRBV30; cdr3_aa: CAWSKAADSGEQFF; cdr3_nt: TGTGCCTGGAGTAAGGCGGCCGACAGCGGGGAGCAGTTCTTC
clone_size: .; j_call: TRBJ2-3; d_call: TRBD2; v_call: TRBV9; cdr3_aa: CASSQSGSALTDTQYF; cdr3_nt: TGTGCCAGCAGCCAGAGCGGGAGCGCTCTCACAGATACGCAGTATTTT
clone_size: once; j_call: TRBJ1-1; d_call: .; v_call: TRBV6-4; cdr3_aa: CASRPGGADTEAFF; cdr3_nt: TGTGCCAGCAGACCGGGGGGCGCGGACACTGAAGCTTTCTTT
clone_size: .; j_call: TRBJ1-5; d_call: .; v_call: TRBV10-2; cdr3_aa: CASGRGYQPQHF; cdr3_nt: TGCGCCAGCGGGAGGGGTTATCAGCCCCAGCATTTT
clone_size: .; j_call: TRBJ2-7; d_call: .; v_call: TRBV5-6; cdr3_aa: CASSLWTAYEQYF; cdr3_nt: TGTGCCAGCAGCTTGTGGACAGCCTACGAGCAGTACTTC
clone_size: .; j_call: TRBJ2-2; d_call: .; v_call: TRBV6-5; cdr3_aa: CASRTGINTGELFF; cdr3_nt: TGTGCCAGCAGAACCGGGATTAACACCGGGGAGCTGTTTTTT
clone_size: .; j_call: TRBJ1-5; d_call: .; v_call: TRBV7-2; cdr3_aa: CASSPWTGSNQPQHF; cdr3_nt: TGTGCCAGCAGCCCCTGGACGGGAAGCAATCAGCCCCAGCATTTT
clone_size: .; j_call: TRBJ2-7; d_call: TRBD1; v_call: TRBV4-3; cdr3_aa: CASSGDRGAYEQYF; cdr3_nt: TGCGCCAGCAGCGGGGACAGGGGTGCGTACGAGCAGTACTTC
clone_size: .; j_call: TRBJ2-3; d_call: TRBD2; v_call: TRBV9; cdr3_aa: CASSVLAGYSTDTQYF; cdr3_nt: TGTGCCAGCAGCGTATTAGCGGGATACAGCACAGATACGCAGTATTTT
clone_size: .; j_call: TRBJ2-7; d_call: .; v_call: TRBV29-1; cdr3_aa: CSVDTGNGYEQYF; cdr3_nt: TGCAGCGTTGATACGGGAAACGGCTACGAGCAGTACTTC
clone_size: .; j_call: TRBJ1-5; d_call: .; v_call: TRBV19; cdr3_aa: CASSIAAGPNQPQHF; cdr3_nt: TGTGCCAGTAGTATAGCAGCAGGGCCCAATCAGCCCCAGCATTTT
clone_size: .; j_call: TRBJ2-2; d_call: .; v_call: TRBV9; cdr3_aa: CASSKGGATGELFF; cdr3_nt: TGTGCCAGCAGCAAAGGAGGGGCCACCGGGGAGCTGTTTTTT
clone_size: once; j_call: TRBJ2-1; d_call: TRBD2; v_call: TRBV12-5; cdr3_aa: CASGLSPSGSFNEQFF; cdr3_nt: TGTGCTAGTGGTTTGTCCCCCAGCGGGAGTTTCAATGAGCAGTTCTTC